This T cell receptor beta chain comes out of a study of blood T cells in healthy people across ages. Study-wide results and caveats: Naive T cell percentage showed a strong correlation with the diversity of TCR beta.

Per germline, CDR1 SGHRS and CDR2 YFSETQ. The CDR3 is made up of 13 amino acids. The ends lost 7 bases at V and 5 bases at J; junction bases unmatched: 8. Those donating, healthy Caucasian individuals from Russia, were aged roughly 6 to 90. Together with a sample-barcoded 5' primer, a J-beta primer mix was included in a second PCR lasting about 6 to 11 cycles. MiXCR was run by TCRdb on the 5' RACE reads, yielding one entry per CDR3 protein. The sample yields approximately 600,000 distinct CDR3 sequences, around three fifths seen once. About this clonotype: Its antigen remains unidentified.

This clonotype was sampled from a man in his sixties in good health. Sample: blood. This chain uses TRBV5-1 with TRBJ2-7; 8 bases align to TRBD1. This chain's CDR3 is CASAPDRVDEQYF. The CDR3, as DNA: TGCGCCAGCGCCCCGGACAGGGTCGACGAGCAGTACTTC.